This entry features one T cell receptor (beta chain) sequence. This clonotype appeared many times. Its antigen is currently not known. Base qualities are not recorded, but no much larger clone differs from it by a single base. CDR1 and CDR2, per the germline V gene (reference sequence), are SGHKS and YYEKEE. Reading from cysteine to phenylalanine, the CDR3 counts 13 amino acids. Of all the DNA, just the CDR3 is kept, 39 bases in frame from base 1. V is clipped by 4 bases and J by 0 bases, and the sequence between their germline boundaries is 5 bases long. This sample was included in a study of T-cell memory formation after mild COVID-19 (dated by TCRdb to about 2021). With respect to the entire study: TCR sequence clusters from the two donors were found to be largely donor specific. In two donors, T-cell clones that expanded and contracted after mild COVID-19 were followed by sequencing TCRalpha and TCRbeta repertoires longitudinally. Two young, previously healthy adult volunteers, one female and one male, were included in the cohort. Overall study results and their limits: Clones that contracted from day 15 to 85 showed balanced CD4/CD8 phenotypes, whereas a second wave of clones that expanded from day 15 to 37 leaned towards CD4+. Only a couple of mild cases were covered by the study, and larger cohorts that include severe cases with pre-infection samples were considered necessary. The second-wave clones that peaked on day 37 were not confirmed to be SARS-CoV-2 specific. Contracting CD4+ clones appeared mostly in the CM and EM memory subsets, whereas CD8+ clones were enriched in EMRA. Some responding clones were found in pre-infection memory, which suggests that pre-existing cross-reactive memory T cells took part in the SARS-CoV-2 response.

Sequencing used an Illumina NovaSeq 6000. TCRalpha and TCRbeta cDNA libraries were built by 5'RACE with constant-segment primers, adding sample barcodes and unique molecular identifiers. RNA was extracted from every sample with Trizol reagent. The libraries were amplified in two PCR steps, and the second step added a second sample barcode and Illumina TruSeq adapters. Libraries were sequenced on an Illumina NovaSeq with 2 x 150 bp paired-end reads. The published analysis was carried out like this. The reads were demultiplexed and collapsed into UMI-guided consensus sequences using migec v1.2.7. Using mixcr v2.1.11, UMI consensuses were aligned to TRA and TRB V and J templates and then assembled into clonotypes. Expanded or contracted clonotypes were those called significant by both edgeR and NoisET, with noise models trained on biological replicates. For edgeR calls, the thresholds were a false discovery rate-adjusted p below 0.01 and a log2 fold-change of 1. As an exploratory analysis of dynamics, max-normalized trajectories of the 1000 most abundant clonotypes were examined with PCA combined with hierarchical clustering. Separately sequenced CD4+ and CD8+ repertoires were used to assign the CD4 or CD8 phenotype of responding clones. Clones were called with MiXCR by TCRdb after fastp trimmed the public reads at Q25, and only in-frame beta chains were retained. One record per CDR3 amino acid sequence lists the most common genes and DNA. TCRdb's processing, not the authors' own work, is the source of the V and J calls. This sample has under 250,000 distinct CDR3 sequences in its table, and 15% of those were observed once. The ten largest clones take up 2.1% of the sample.

Ficoll-Paque density gradient centrifugation was the method used to isolate PBMCs. The TCR comes from an adult woman who had mild COVID-19 (a few samples of this study predate the infection). The sample titles of this study are shuffled in the database, so cell type and time point are left out; the donor was told from shared clones. The sequenced sample consisted of PBMCs or a T cell subset sorted from them (not recorded which). In this chain, TRBV5-5 is recombined with TRBJ2-1, with the identity of the D gene unclear. For the CDR3, the sequence is CASSLTSYNEQFF. The DNA is TGTGCCAGCAGCCTAACCTCCTACAATGAGCAGTTCTTC.